Listed below are T cell receptor beta chains from one sample, sequenced in a study of OX40 agonist ivuxolimab in advanced cancers. Sequencing was performed with immunoSEQ multiplex PCR; in TCRdb, only in-frame clones are kept and a portion is missing. The data contain 70,000 or so clones, approximately 91% of them seen just once; the ten biggest clones take up approximately 0.3%. Source: CD4+ or CD8+ T cells sorted from blood, taken in a trial of the OX40 agonist ivuxolimab. The source of these receptors is an adult with an advanced solid tumor such as melanoma, head and neck, liver or kidney cancer. Each CDR3 is given with its conserved first and last residue. The D gene is left open where the match is weak. The size field is filled for only some rows; it gives once, few, many or a size class.

d_call | j_call | clone_size | v_call | cdr3_aa | cdr3_nt
. | TRBJ1-4 | . | TRBV19 | CASSIGATNEKLFF | TGTGCCAGTAGTATAGGTGCAACTAATGAAAAACTGTTTTTT
TRBD2 | TRBJ2-1 | . | TRBV30 | CAWTLLTSGRVNNEQFF | TGTGCCTGGACCCTTTTAACTAGCGGGAGAGTTAACAATGAGCAGTTCTTC
. | TRBJ2-3 | . | TRBV11-2 | CASSSVPDTQYF | .
. | TRBJ2-1 | . | TRBV9 | CASSPQLLSQDEQFF | TGTGCCAGCAGCCCCCAACTTCTATCCCAGGATGAGCAGTTCTTC
TRBD1 | TRBJ1-6 | . | TRBV19 | CASSISTGARNSPLHF | TGTGCCAGTAGTATCTCGACAGGGGCTCGTAATTCACCCCTCCACTTT
. | TRBJ2-5 | . | TRBV7-7 | CASSLAGGGAETQYF | TGTGCCAGCAGCTTAGCGGGTGGTGGCGCGGAGACCCAGTACTTC
. | TRBJ1-2 | . | TRBV19 | CASSPHLETNYGYTF | TGTGCCAGTAGTCCCCATCTGGAGACTAACTATGGCTACACCTTC
TRBD1 | TRBJ2-1 | . | TRBV5-4 | CASNKRQGDINEQFF | TGTGCCAGCAACAAACGGCAGGGGGACATCAATGAGCAGTTCTTC
. | TRBJ1-3 | once | TRBV28 | CASSPPQPSGNTIYF | TGTGCCAGCAGCCCACCCCAGCCCTCTGGAAACACCATATATTTT
TRBD2 | TRBJ2-7 | once | TRBV15 | CATSRDGGEALSSEQYF | TGTGCCACCAGCAGAGATGGGGGGGAGGCCCTCAGTTCCGAGCAGTACTTC
. | TRBJ2-2 | . | TRBV5-4 | CASSLERSFTGELFF | TGTGCCAGCAGCTTGGAACGGTCCTTCACCGGGGAGCTGTTTTTT
TRBD2 | TRBJ2-5 | . | TRBV5-1 | CASSLAGTSGLETQYF | TGCGCCAGCAGCTTGGCCGGGACTAGCGGATTAGAGACCCAGTACTTC
. | TRBJ1-1 | . | TRBV5-4 | CASSLAPASGTEAFF | TGTGCCAGCAGCTTGGCGCCAGCGTCGGGCACTGAAGCTTTCTTT
. | TRBJ2-3 | . | TRBV7-8 | CASSLGQGQRGNTQYF | TGTGCCAGCAGCTTAGGGCAGGGCCAGCGAGGCAATACGCAGTATTTT
. | TRBJ1-1 | . | TRBV7-6 | CASSLGMLNTEAFF | TGTGCCAGCAGCTTAGGTATGCTGAACACTGAAGCTTTCTTT
. | TRBJ1-1 | . | TRBV27 | CASSLVEEGPNTEAFF | TGTGCCAGCAGTTTAGTTGAGGAGGGACCGAACACTGAAGCTTTCTTT
TRBD2 | TRBJ2-5 | . | TRBV5-1 | CASSWTSGETQYF | TGCGCCAGCAGCTGGACTAGCGGGGAGACCCAGTACTTC
TRBD1 | TRBJ2-7 | once | TRBV19 | CASSRTGDSYEQYF | TGTGCCAGTAGCAGGACAGGAGACTCCTACGAGCAGTACTTC
. | TRBJ2-7 | . | TRBV7-2 | CASTPHPRFHEQYF | TGTGCCAGCACCCCCCACCCCCGGTTCCACGAGCAGTACTTC
TRBD2 | TRBJ2-7 | . | TRBV2 | CASRREVTYEQYF | TGTGCCAGCAGGCGGGAGGTAACCTACGAGCAGTACTTC
. | TRBJ1-5 | . | TRBV6-1 | CASSDGAGSNQPQHF | TGTGCCAGCAGTGATGGGGCAGGGAGCAATCAGCCCCAGCATTTT
. | TRBJ2-2 | . | TRBV5-4 | CASSLTTGINTGELFF | TGTGCCAGCAGTCTGACGACCGGAATTAACACCGGGGAGCTGTTTTTT
TRBD1 | TRBJ1-1 | . | TRBV5-4 | CASSPRTGTNTEAFF | TGTGCCAGCAGCCCCCGGACAGGAACTAACACTGAAGCTTTCTTT
TRBD1 | TRBJ2-1 | once | TRBV7-9 | CASSSDRDRVRNEQFF | TGTGCCAGCAGCTCGGACCGGGACAGGGTCCGGAATGAGCAGTTCTTC
TRBD1 | TRBJ2-3 | . | TRBV19 | CASSRGTGLTDTQYF | TGTGCCAGTAGTAGGGGGACAGGGCTCACAGATACGCAGTATTTT
. | TRBJ2-1 | . | TRBV5-1 | CVSSLGAVTYNEQFF | TGCGTCAGCAGCTTGGGAGCGGTAACCTACAATGAGCAGTTCTTC
. | TRBJ2-6 | . | TRBV19 | CASSINKGGPSGANVLTF | TGTGCCAGTAGTATAAACAAGGGCGGACCCTCTGGGGCCAACGTCCTGACTTTC
. | TRBJ2-3 | . | TRBV5-1 | CASSLTGPGTDTQYF | TGCGCCAGCAGCTTGACAGGCCCCGGCACAGATACGCAGTATTTT
. | TRBJ1-2 | . | TRBV7-8 | CASSQDEGYTF | TGTGCCAGCAGCCAGGATGAAGGCTACACCTTC
TRBD2 | TRBJ2-5 | . | TRBV4-2 | CASSQDVAGDVGETQYF | TGTGCCAGCAGCCAAGATGTGGCGGGAGACGTGGGAGAGACCCAGTACTTC
TRBD2 | TRBJ2-2 | once | TRBV6-1 | CASSQSGGNTGELFF | TGTGCCAGCAGTCAGAGCGGGGGGAACACCGGGGAGCTGTTTTTT
. | TRBJ1-2 | . | TRBV27 | CASSLRGIYGYTF | TGTGCCAGCAGTTTAAGGGGGATCTATGGCTACACCTTC
. | TRBJ2-5 | . | TRBV19 | CASSQRWGETQYF | TGTGCCAGTAGTCAAAGATGGGGAGAGACCCAGTACTTC
TRBD1 | TRBJ1-5 | . | TRBV10-3 | CAIRGQGDQPQHF | TGTGCCATCAGGGGACAGGGGGATCAGCCCCAGCATTTT
. | TRBJ2-5 | . | TRBV19 | CASSIERGWGETQYF | TGTGCCAGTAGTATTGAGAGGGGATGGGGGGAGACCCAGTACTTC
. | TRBJ1-5 | . | TRBV5-6 | CASSLRQQPQHF | TGTGCCAGCAGCTTGCGTCAGCAGCCCCAGCATTTT
. | TRBJ2-1 | once | TRBV28 | CASSPPPGRRYNEQFF | TGTGCCAGCAGTCCGCCGCCGGGGAGGAGATACAATGAGCAGTTCTTC
. | TRBJ1-3 | . | TRBV5-6 | CASSLDGNTIYF | TGTGCCAGCAGCTTGGATGGGAACACCATATATTTT
. | TRBJ1-2 | . | TRBV6-6 | CASSYEGKRGYTF | TGTGCCAGCAGTTATGAGGGCAAAAGGGGCTACACCTTC